This TCR beta chain originates from a study of cytomegalovirus exposure and HLA in healthy donors. Study findings and constraints: An apparent linkage of common viral pathogens to several of the most significant clusters emerged in a later analysis.

To note about this clone: Its antigen is currently unknown.

The CDR3 totals 14 residues. V lost 6 bases and J 0 bases, leaving 9 bases between the germline ends. Germline V gives CDR1 SNHLY, CDR2 FYNNEI. PCR primers comprised 60 Vbeta and 13 Jbeta primers. The protocol was immunoSEQ multiplex PCR, while the TCRdb copy is restricted to in-frame clones and leaves out a portion. The table records 100,000 to 150,000 clones, approximately 10% of them present only once. This receptor was obtained from a woman aged 40 to 50 in good health and CMV-seropositive. The genes are TRBV2 and TRBJ1-3; D possibly corresponds to TRBD1 (6 bases). The sample was PBMCs. CDR3 sequence: CASRLQGSGNTIYF. The DNA for the CDR3 is TGTGCCAGCAGGTTACAGGGCTCTGGAAACACCATATATTTT.